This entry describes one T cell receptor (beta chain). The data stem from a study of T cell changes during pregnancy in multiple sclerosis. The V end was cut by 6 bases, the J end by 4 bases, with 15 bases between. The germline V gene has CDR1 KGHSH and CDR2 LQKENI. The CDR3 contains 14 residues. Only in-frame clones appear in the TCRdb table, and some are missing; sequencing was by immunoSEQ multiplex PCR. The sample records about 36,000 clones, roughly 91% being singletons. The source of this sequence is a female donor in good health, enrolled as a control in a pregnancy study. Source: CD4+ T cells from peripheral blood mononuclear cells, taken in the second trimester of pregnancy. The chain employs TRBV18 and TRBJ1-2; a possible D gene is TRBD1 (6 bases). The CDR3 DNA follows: TGTGCCAGCTCCCCCCCGGGACAAAGCTATGGCTACACCTTC. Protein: CASSPPGQSYGYTF.